This T cell receptor (beta chain) was identified in a study of blood T cell repertoires in COVID-19. The CDR3 extends over 14 amino acids. With 4 bases removed from V and 0 bases from J, the gap between germline ends came to 9 bases. Germline lookup yields CDR1 LGHDT and CDR2 YNNKEL (reference sequence). Method: immunoSEQ multiplex PCR; TCRdb's copy keeps in-frame clones and lacks some. The table shows hundreds of thousands of clones, with more than 80% occurring only once. Sequencing was carried out using peripheral blood. The receptor was derived from a woman aged 25 to 39 with active or convalescent COVID-19. This rearrangement joins TRBV3-1 (or the pseudogene TRBV3-2) to TRBJ2-5; tentatively, D is TRBD2 (6 bases). The CDR3 region has the DNA TGTGCCAGCAGCCTAAGGAGGGACCAAGAGACCCAGTACTTC. Its protein product is CASSLRRDQETQYF.